A single sample is the source of the 12 T cell receptor beta chains below, sequenced in a study of T cells in tumors after PD-1 blockade. Produced via immunoSEQ multiplex PCR; TCRdb's table is partial and in-frame only. The sample shows some 8,700 clones, about 68% of them seen only once. Specimen: tumor tissue, collected after anti-PD-1 treatment. These receptors were taken from a human donor with basal cell carcinoma.

This clone was seen only a few times. The genes are TRBV6-2 or TRBV6-3 and TRBJ1-5; maybe TRBD1 (5 bases). Trimming shortened V by 0 bases and J by 4 bases, and 7 bases separated the two germline ends. The CDR3 is made up of 14 amino acids. Germline V lookup: CDR1 MNHEY, CDR2 SVGEGT. The CDR3 DNA follows: TGTGCCAGCAGTTACTCGACAGAGAATCAGCCCCAGCATTTT. This sequence encodes CASSYSTENQPQHF.

This clone occurred a few times. The chain links TRBV5-1 to TRBJ1-1; D remains ambiguous. The ends were cut back, 1 base at V and 2 bases at J, with 15 bases in the middle. This CDR3 region has 16 residues. Germline assignment: CDR1 SGHRS and CDR2 YFSETQ. The DNA for the CDR3 is TGCGCCAGCAGCTTGCCCTCTACTGCGTTAAACACTGAAGCTTTCTTT. The encoded protein is CASSLPSTALNTEAFF.

This clone has just a few counts. The genes are TRBV20-1 and TRBJ1-2, with TRBD1 as a possible D gene (6 bases). CDR1 is DFQATT, CDR2 SNEGSKA, per germline (reference sequence). V lost 3 bases to trimming and J lost 5 bases, with 16 bases between them. This CDR3 region has 14 residues. The DNA of the CDR3 is TGCAGTGCTAGTCCAGGTGGACAGAATTATGGCTACACCTTC. Its protein is CSASPGGQNYGYTF.

Only one count was recorded for this clone. The chain joins TRBV6-5 to TRBJ1-6; the D is unclear. Germline V gene lookup returns CDR1 MNHEY and CDR2 SVGAGI. This CDR3 spans 12 amino acids. The germline V and J ends were trimmed by 6 bases and 5 bases, with 5 bases remaining between them. This chain's CDR3 is CASSRNNSPLHF. The CDR3 DNA follows: TGTGCCAGCAGCAGAAATAATTCACCCCTCCACTTT.

The chain joins TRBV30 to TRBJ2-7; D ambiguous. Deletions cut 0 bases from V and 1 base from J, with 1 base between. The V gene's germline CDR1 is GTSNPN and CDR2 SVGIG (reference sequence). The CDR3 length is 11 residues. As DNA, the CDR3 is TGTGCCTGGAGTGTATCCTACGAGCAGTACTTC. It is translated as CAWSVSYEQYF.

V gene TRBV5-4 combines with J gene TRBJ2-7; 9 bases are shared with TRBD1. The CDR3 consists of 18 residues. From germline, CDR1 is SGHNT and CDR2 YYREEE (reference sequence). With 2 bases clipped from V and 5 bases from J, the junction kept 17 bases outside the gene matches. The CDR3 coding sequence is TGTGCCAGCAGCTTAGTCCCCCCGGGACAGGGTTCCCCGGACGAGCAGTACTTC. Translation: CASSLVPPGQGSPDEQYF.

This chain uses TRBV7-3 with TRBJ2-7, with D perhaps matching TRBD1 or TRBD2 (6 bases each). Germline loops: CDR1 SGHTA, CDR2 FQGTGA. The length of the CDR3 is 13 residues. V was shortened by 8 bases and J by 4 bases, with 15 bases between the two germline ends. The chain's CDR3 is CASSWGAGYEQYF. CDR3 bases: TGTGCCAGCTCCTGGGGGGCTGGGTACGAGCAGTACTTC.

This clone is medium-sized in the sample. Other DNA sequences in the same sample also yield this CDR3. V gene TRBV5-1 combines with J gene TRBJ1-3, with 9 bases matching TRBD1. The J segment lost 2 bases and the V segment lost 4 bases, leaving 4 bases of the junction unmatched. The CDR3 sequence is 15 residues long. Germline CDR1 SGHRS, CDR2 YFSETQ. CDR3 residues: CASSKGTGPGNTIYF. CDR3 nucleotide sequence: TGCGCCAGCAGCAAAGGGACAGGGCCTGGAAACACCATATATTTT.

Details on this clone: The sample has other DNA sequences that encode this CDR3 too. The CDR3 DNA reads TGCGCCAGCAGCTTAGGGCGTGCGACCAATGAAAAACTGTTTTTT. This encodes CASSLGRATNEKLFF. The rearrangement uses TRBV5-1 and TRBJ1-4; no clear D. Germline V CDR1 and CDR2: SGHRS, YFSETQ. There are 15 residues in the CDR3. Trimming cost V 2 bases and J 5 bases, with 13 bases left between them.

This chain links TRBV5-1 with TRBJ2-3; the match to TRBD2 covers 7 bases. CDR3 length: 17 amino acids. The V and J ends lost 4 bases and 1 base, in that order; junction bases with no gene match: 12. The germline V gene encodes CDR1 SGHRS and CDR2 YFSETQ. The CDR3 protein is CASSVLFGAGGTDTQYF. The CDR3 nucleotides read TGCGCCAGCAGCGTGCTCTTTGGCGCGGGGGGCACAGATACGCAGTATTTT.

As concerns this clone: Other DNA sequences in this sample translate to the same CDR3. The gene calls are TRBV19 and TRBJ2-3; D is perhaps TRBD1 or TRBD2 (6 bases each). Trimming shortened V by 1 base and J by 4 bases, and 12 bases separated the two germline ends. There are 15 residues in the CDR3. CDR1 and CDR2 from the germline V gene are LNHDA and SQIVND (reference sequence). As DNA, the CDR3 is TGTGCCAGTAGTATAGCGGGGGCCGGCGCAGATACGCAGTATTTT. It specifies CASSIAGAGADTQYF.

The chain employs TRBV9 and TRBJ1-6; 7 bases fit TRBD1. Germline CDR1 and CDR2: SGDLS and YYNGEE. The CDR3 is 14 amino acids. The junction had 7 bases not matched to a gene; V was cut back by 3 bases and J by 10 bases. CDR3 coding DNA: TGTGCCAGCAGCGCAGGGACAGTTCGGTCACCCCTCCACTTT. Its translation: CASSAGTVRSPLHF.